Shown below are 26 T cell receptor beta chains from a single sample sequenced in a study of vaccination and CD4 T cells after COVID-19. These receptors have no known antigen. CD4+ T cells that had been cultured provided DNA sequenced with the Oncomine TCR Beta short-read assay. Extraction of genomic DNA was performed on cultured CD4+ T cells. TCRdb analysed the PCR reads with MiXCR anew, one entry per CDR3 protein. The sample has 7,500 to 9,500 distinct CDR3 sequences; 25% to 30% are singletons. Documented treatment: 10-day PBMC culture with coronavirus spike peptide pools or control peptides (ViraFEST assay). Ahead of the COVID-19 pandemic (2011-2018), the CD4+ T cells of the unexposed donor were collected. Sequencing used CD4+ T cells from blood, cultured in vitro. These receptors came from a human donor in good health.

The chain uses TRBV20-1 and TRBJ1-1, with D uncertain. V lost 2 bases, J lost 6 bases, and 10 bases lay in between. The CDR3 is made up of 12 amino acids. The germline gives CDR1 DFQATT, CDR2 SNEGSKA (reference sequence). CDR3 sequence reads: CSARISEAEAFF. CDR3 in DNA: TGCAGTGCTAGAATCTCCGAAGCTGAAGCTTTCTTT.

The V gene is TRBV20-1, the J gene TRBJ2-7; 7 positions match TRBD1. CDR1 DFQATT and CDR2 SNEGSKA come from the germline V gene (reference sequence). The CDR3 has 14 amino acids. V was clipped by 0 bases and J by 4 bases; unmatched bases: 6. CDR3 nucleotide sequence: TGCAGTGCTAGAGAACAGGGGTTTGGGTACGAGCAGTACTTC. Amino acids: CSAREQGFGYEQYF.

The CDR3 DNA follows: TGTGCCAGCAGTCCCCCCCCGGGGGAGTATTTT. The encoded protein is CASSPPPGEYF. This chain links TRBV6-2 or TRBV6-3 with TRBJ2-3, with TRBD2 as a possible D gene (6 bases). The CDR3 length is 11 residues. Germline values: CDR1 MNHEY, CDR2 SVGEGT. Trimming left V 5 bases short and J 13 bases short, with 13 bases between.

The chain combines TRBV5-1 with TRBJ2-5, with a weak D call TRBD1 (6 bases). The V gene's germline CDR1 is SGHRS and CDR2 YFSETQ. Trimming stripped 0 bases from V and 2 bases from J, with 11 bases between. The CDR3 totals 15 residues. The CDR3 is CASSLEGEWQETQYF. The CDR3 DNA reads TGCGCCAGCAGCTTGGAGGGGGAATGGCAAGAGACCCAGTACTTC.

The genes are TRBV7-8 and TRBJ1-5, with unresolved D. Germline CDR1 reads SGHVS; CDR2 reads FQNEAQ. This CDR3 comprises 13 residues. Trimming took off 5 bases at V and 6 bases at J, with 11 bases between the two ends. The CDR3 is CASSVRSGQPQHF. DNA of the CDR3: TGTGCCAGCAGCGTACGGTCGGGTCAGCCCCAGCATTTT.

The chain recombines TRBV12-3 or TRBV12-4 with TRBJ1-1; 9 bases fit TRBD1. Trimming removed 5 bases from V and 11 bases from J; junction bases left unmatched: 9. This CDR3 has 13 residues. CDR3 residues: CASSPRTGVRAFF. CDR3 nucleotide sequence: TGTGCCAGCAGTCCCCGGACAGGGGTGAGGGCTTTCTTT.

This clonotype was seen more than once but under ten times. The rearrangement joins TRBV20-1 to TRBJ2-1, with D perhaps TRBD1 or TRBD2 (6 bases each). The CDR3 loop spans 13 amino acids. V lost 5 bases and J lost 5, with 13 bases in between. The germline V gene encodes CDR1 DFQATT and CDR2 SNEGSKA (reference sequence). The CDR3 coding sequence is TGCAGTGCTCTGACTAGGGGGAACAATGAGCAGTTCTTC. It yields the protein CSALTRGNNEQFF.

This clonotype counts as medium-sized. For the CDR3, the DNA is TGTGCCAGCACAAAGGCCGCAGCGCCGAATCAGCCCCAGCATTTT. This translates into CASTKAAAPNQPQHF. The chain recombines TRBV6-2 or TRBV6-3 with TRBJ1-5; unclear D gene. Germline-derived CDR1 and CDR2 are MNHEY and SVGEGT. V lost 7 bases to trimming and J lost 4 bases, with 17 bases between them. The CDR3 totals 15 residues.

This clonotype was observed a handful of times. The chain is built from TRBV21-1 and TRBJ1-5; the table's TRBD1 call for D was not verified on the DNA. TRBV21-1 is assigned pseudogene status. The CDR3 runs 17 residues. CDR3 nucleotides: TGTGCCAGCAGGCCCGGGACAGGGCCTGGTGGCAATCAGCCCCAGCATTTT. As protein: CASRPGTGPGGNQPQHF.

The CDR3 region has the DNA TGTGCCAGCCGAGGTGGACAGGGGGATGAAAAACTGTTTTTT. It codes for CASRGGQGDEKLFF. The genes are TRBV6-1 and TRBJ1-4, with 10 nucleotides matching TRBD1. The V gene end was trimmed by 8 bases and the J gene end by 6 bases; junction bases not matched to a gene: 6. The CDR3 has 14 residues. CDR1 is MNHNS, CDR2 SASEGT, per germline.

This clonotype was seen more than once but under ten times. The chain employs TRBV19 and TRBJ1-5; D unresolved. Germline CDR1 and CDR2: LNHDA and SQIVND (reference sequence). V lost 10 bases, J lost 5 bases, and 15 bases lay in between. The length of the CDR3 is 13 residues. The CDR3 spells CATKRTADQPQHF. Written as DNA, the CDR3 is TGTGCCACTAAAAGGACGGCGGATCAGCCCCAGCATTTT.

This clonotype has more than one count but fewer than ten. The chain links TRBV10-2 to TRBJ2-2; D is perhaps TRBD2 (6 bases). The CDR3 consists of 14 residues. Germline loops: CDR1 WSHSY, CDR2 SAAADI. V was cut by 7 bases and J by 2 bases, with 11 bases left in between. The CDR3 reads CASTAGSNTGELFF. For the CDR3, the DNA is TGCGCCAGCACGGCGGGGAGTAACACCGGGGAGCTGTTTTTT.

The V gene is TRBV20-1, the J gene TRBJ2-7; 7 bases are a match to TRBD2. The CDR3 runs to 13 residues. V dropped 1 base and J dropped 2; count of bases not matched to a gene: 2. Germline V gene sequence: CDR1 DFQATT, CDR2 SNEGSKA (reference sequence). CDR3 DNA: TGCAGTGCTAGAGGACTAGCCACCTACGAGCAGTACTTC. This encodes CSARGLATYEQYF.

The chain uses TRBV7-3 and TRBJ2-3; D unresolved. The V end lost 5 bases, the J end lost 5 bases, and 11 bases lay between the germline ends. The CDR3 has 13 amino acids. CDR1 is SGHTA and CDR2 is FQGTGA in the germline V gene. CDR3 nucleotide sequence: TGTGCCAGCAGCCCCCAAGCAGGAGATACGCAGTATTTT. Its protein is CASSPQAGDTQYF.

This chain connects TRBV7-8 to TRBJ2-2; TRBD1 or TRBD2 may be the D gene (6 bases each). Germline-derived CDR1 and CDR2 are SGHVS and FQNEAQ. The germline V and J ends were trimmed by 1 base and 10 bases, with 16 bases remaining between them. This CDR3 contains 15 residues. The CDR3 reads CASSLEQGGPEELFF. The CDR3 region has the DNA TGTGCCAGCAGCTTAGAACAGGGAGGTCCCGAGGAGCTGTTTTTT.

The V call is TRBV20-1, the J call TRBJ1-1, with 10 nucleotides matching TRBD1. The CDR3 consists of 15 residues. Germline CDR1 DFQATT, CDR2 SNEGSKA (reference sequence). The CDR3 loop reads CSGRDSGQGSTEAFF. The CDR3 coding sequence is TGCAGCGGACGCGATTCGGGACAGGGGTCCACTGAAGCTTTCTTT.

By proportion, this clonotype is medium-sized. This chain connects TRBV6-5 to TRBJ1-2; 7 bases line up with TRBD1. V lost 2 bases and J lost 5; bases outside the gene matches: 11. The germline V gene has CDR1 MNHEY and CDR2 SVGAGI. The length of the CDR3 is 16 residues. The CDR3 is CASSYKGQSRGYGYTF. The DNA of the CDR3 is TGTGCCAGCAGTTACAAGGGACAGTCCCGGGGGTATGGCTACACCTTC.

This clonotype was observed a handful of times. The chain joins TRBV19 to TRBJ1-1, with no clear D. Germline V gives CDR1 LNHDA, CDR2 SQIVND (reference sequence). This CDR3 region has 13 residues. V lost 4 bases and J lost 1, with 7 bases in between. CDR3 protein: CASSTARNTEAFF. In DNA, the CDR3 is TGTGCCAGTAGTACAGCCAGGAACACTGAAGCTTTCTTT.

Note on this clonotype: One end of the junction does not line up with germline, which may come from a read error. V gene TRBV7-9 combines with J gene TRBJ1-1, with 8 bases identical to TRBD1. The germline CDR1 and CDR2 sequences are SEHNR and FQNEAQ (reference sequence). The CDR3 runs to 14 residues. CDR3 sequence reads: CGSSWTQGAAEAFF. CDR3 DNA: TGTGGCAGCAGCTGGACCCAGGGGGCCGCTGAAGCTTTCTTT.

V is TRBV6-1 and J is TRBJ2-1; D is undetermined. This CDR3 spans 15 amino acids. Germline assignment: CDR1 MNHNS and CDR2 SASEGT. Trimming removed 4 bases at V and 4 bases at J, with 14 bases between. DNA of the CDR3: TGTGCCAGCAGTGGGTCGATGGCAGAATACAATGAGCAGTTCTTC. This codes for CASSGSMAEYNEQFF.

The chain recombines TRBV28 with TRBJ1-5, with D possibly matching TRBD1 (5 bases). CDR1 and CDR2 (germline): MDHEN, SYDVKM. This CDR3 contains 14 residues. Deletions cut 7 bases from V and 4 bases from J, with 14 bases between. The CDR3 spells CASMGGGRNQPQHF. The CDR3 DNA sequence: TGTGCCAGCATGGGGGGAGGTAGAAATCAGCCCCAGCATTTT.

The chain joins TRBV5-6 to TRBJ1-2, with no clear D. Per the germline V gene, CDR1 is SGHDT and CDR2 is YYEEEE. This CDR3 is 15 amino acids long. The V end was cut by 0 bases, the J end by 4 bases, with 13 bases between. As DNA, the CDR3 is TGTGCCAGCAGCTTGGGATACCAAGCGGGCTATGGCTACACCTTC. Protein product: CASSLGYQAGYGYTF.

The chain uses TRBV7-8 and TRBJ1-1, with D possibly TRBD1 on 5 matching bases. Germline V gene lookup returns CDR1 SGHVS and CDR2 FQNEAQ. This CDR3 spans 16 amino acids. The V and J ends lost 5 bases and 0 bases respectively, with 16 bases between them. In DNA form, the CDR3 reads TGTGCCAGCAGCCCTACGACAGCCAGCATGAACACTGAAGCTTTCTTT. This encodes CASSPTTASMNTEAFF.

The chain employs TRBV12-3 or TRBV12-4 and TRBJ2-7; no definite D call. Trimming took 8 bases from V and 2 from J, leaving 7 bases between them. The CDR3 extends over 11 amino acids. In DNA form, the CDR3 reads TGTGCCAGCGGCCGCACCTACGAGCAGTACTTC. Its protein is CASGRTYEQYF.

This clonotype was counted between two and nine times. The DNA of the CDR3 is TGCGCCAGCAGCTTGGTGAGGGGTGCTACTGAAGCTTTCTTT. Its protein product is CASSLVRGATEAFF. The rearrangement uses TRBV5-1 and TRBJ1-1; D may be TRBD1 (5 bases). Germline V gives CDR1 SGHRS, CDR2 YFSETQ. V dropped 0 bases and J dropped 5 bases, with 11 bases sitting between them. CDR3 length: 14 residues.

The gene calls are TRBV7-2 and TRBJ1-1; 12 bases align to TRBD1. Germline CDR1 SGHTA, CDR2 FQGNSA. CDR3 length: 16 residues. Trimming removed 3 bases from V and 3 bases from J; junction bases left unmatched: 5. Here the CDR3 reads CASSLGQGAGDTEAFF. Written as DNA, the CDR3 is TGTGCCAGCAGCTTGGGACAGGGGGCGGGGGACACTGAAGCTTTCTTT.